This entry features one TCR beta chain sequence. The antigen remains unidentified. The primer mix had 60 Vbeta and 13 Jbeta primers. This table comes from immunoSEQ multiplex PCR, and its TCRdb copy is limited to in-frame clones, with some not included. The table lists 99,000 or so clones, around 76% of them singletons. This record comes from a study of cytomegalovirus exposure and HLA in healthy donors. The study's findings and limits: It was reported in a later analysis that an Asian-associated ancestry cluster showed fewer N-insertions than the roughly 710-donor mean. It has been reported that TCR beta sequences accurately predicted the HLA-A and HLA-B alleles of most subjects.

The sequence was collected from a man aged 35-49 years in good health and CMV-seropositive. The sample was PBMCs.

DNA of the CDR3: TGCGCCAGCAGCCAAGCTACCGTTAGCGGGACCGCCACGTACTTC. This gives the protein CASSQATVSGTATYF. The rearrangement links TRBV4-1 to TRBJ2-7; 8 bases map to TRBD2. With V trimmed by 1 base and J by 12 bases, 14 bases remained unmatched. Germline CDR1 is MGHRA and CDR2 is YSYEKL. The CDR3 length is 15 residues.